Sequencing of this TCR beta chain was carried out in a study of graft-versus-host responses after intestinal transplantation. Study details: Transplants were multivisceral, liver-intestinal, or isolated intestinal. All recipients got anti-thymocyte globulin induction, then tacrolimus and steroids for 2 to 4 years.

Produced via immunoSEQ multiplex PCR; TCRdb's table is partial and in-frame only. Counted here are 75,000 to 100,000 clones, around four fifths occurring once; the ten biggest clones make up about 18%. About this clone: What it recognizes is unknown.

The junction had 5 bases not matched to a gene; V was cut back by 2 bases and J by 2 bases. The CDR3 length is 16 residues. In germline, CDR1 is LGHNA, CDR2 YNFKEQ. The TCR comes from a human donor who received an intestinal transplant. This sequence joins TRBV4-2 and TRBJ1-4, with TRBD1 matching 7 bases. This specimen consisted of unstimulated CD8+ T cells sorted from spleen or lymph node cells, obtained before intestinal transplant. CDR3 in DNA: TGTGCCAGCAGCCAACCGACAGGGACCACTAATGAAAAACTGTTTTTT. Encoded protein: CASSQPTGTTNEKLFF.